The subject of this entry is one TCR beta chain. What it recognizes is unknown. This entry belongs to a study of Ad26.COV2.S vaccination and SARS-CoV-2 variants. Turning to the study itself: The donor belonged to the COV1001 Ad26.COV2.S trial arm. Overall study results and limits: Non-spike TCR breadth showed similarity between vaccine and placebo recipients. Analyses of TCR breadth and depth may have underestimated total T cell responses. Post-vaccination breadth of spike-specific CD8+ and CD4+ T cell responses was reportedly substantial.

Data came from immunoSEQ multiplex PCR; TCRdb stores just in-frame clones and leaves some out. The repertoire consists of about 350,000 clones, with around 89% occurring once and the leading ten covering just under 5%. Treatment of the sample: approximately 18 received Ad26.COV2.S at low or high dose, single or two shots; about 5 received placebo; per-sample allocation not given. Following the first vaccine or placebo injection, samples were taken on day 63. Trimming cost V 3 bases and J 7 bases, with 9 bases left between them. Germline values: CDR1 LGHDT, CDR2 YNNKEL (reference sequence). This CDR3 has 12 residues.

This chain joins TRBV3-1 (or the pseudogene TRBV3-2) and TRBJ1-2; no clear D gene. Source: peripheral blood, taken in a trial of Ad26.COV2.S vaccine versus placebo. The receptor's source is a person aged 18-65 years who received the Ad26.COV2.S COVID-19 vaccine or a placebo. Written as DNA, the CDR3 is TGTGCCAGCAGCCACGGATCTGGTGGCTACACCTTC. This codes for CASSHGSGGYTF.